These 30 T cell receptor beta chains originate from one sample sequenced in a study of CD8+ T cells in alopecia areata. Sequencing used cDNA as its template, made by extracting RNA and reverse transcribing it. Profiled with immunoSEQ multiplex PCR; TCRdb holds only in-frame clones, not every one. Of 140,000 to 150,000 clones listed, about 60% were seen once; the top ten hold roughly 6.7%. Sequenced material: CD4+ T cells sorted from blood, taken at week 0. The receptor set was obtained from a human donor with alopecia areata.

The chain is built from TRBV7-8 and TRBJ1-5; weak D call: TRBD1 (6 bases). There are 15 residues in the CDR3. V was trimmed by 0 bases and J by 8 bases, leaving 14 bases between them. Germline V CDR1 and CDR2: SGHVS, FQNEAQ. This CDR3 is CASSLAGQLSEPQHF. DNA of the CDR3: TGTGCCAGCAGCTTAGCCGGACAGTTGTCTGAGCCCCAGCATTTT. Supplemented by reference TRBV7-8 and TRBJ1-5, the full variable domain reads GAGVSQSPRYKVAKRGQDVALRCDPISGHVSLFWYQQALGQGPEFLTYFQNEAQLDKSGLPSDRFFAERPEGSVSTLKIQRTQQEDSAVYLCASSLAGQLSEPQHFGDGTRLSIL.

This clone was observed at least ten times. The rearrangement uses TRBV12-2 and TRBJ1-3; the table's D gene call, TRBD1, was not cross checked with the DNA. TRBV12-2 is annotated as a pseudogene. This CDR3 contains 16 residues. This CDR3 reads CASRRELDSSGNTIYF. CDR3 coding DNA: TGTGCAAGTCGCCGCGAGCTGGACAGCTCTGGAAACACCATATATTTT.

The chain employs TRBV6-5 and TRBJ2-3, with D hard to call. Germline CDR1 MNHEY, CDR2 SVGAGI. The CDR3 is made up of 13 amino acids. Trimming left V 8 bases short and J 3 bases short, with 12 bases between. The CDR3 loop is CASFKLGTDTQYF. For the CDR3, the DNA is TGTGCCAGCTTCAAGTTGGGGACAGATACGCAGTATTTT.

The chain employs TRBV30 and TRBJ2-7, with TRBD1 matching over 7 bases. Germline V gives CDR1 GTSNPN, CDR2 SVGIG (reference sequence). After removal of 2 bases from V and 6 bases from J, the junction contained 7 bases not matched to a gene. This CDR3 spans 13 amino acids. CDR3 sequence: CAWSIRTGIEQYF. The CDR3 bases are TGTGCCTGGAGTATAAGGACAGGCATCGAGCAGTACTTC.

V and J are TRBV27 and TRBJ2-1, with unresolved D. Germline V gene data show CDR1 as MNHEY and CDR2 as SMNVEV (reference sequence). Trimming cost V 9 bases and J 5 bases, with 11 bases left between them. The CDR3 extends over 12 amino acids. The CDR3 DNA is TGTGCCAGTAGCCGGGCTGACAATGAGCAGTTCTTC. As protein: CASSRADNEQFF.

The CDR3 nucleotides are TGTGCCAGCAGCTTCCGATCAGGAGATACGCAGTATTTT. It yields the protein CASSFRSGDTQYF. This chain uses TRBV7-2 with TRBJ2-3, with no clear D. The CDR3 length is 13 residues. Trimming removed 3 bases from V and 5 bases from J, with 9 bases in between. The germline gives CDR1 SGHTA, CDR2 FQGNSA.

This rearrangement joins TRBV5-4 to TRBJ2-5; 10 bases agree with TRBD1. The CDR3 is made up of 16 amino acids. Germline V CDR1 and CDR2: SGHNT, YYREEE (reference sequence). V shed 4 bases and J 4 bases; nucleotides not matched to a gene: 10. In DNA, the CDR3 is TGTGCCAGCAGCCCCCCGGGACAGGGGATCGGAGAGACCCAGTACTTC. The encoded protein is CASSPPGQGIGETQYF.

The chain employs TRBV27 and TRBJ1-1; tentative D call: TRBD1 (5 bases). Trimming removed 3 bases from V and 0 bases from J, with 11 bases in between. Looked up from germline, CDR1 is MNHEY and CDR2 is SMNVEV (reference sequence). This CDR3 contains 15 residues. The CDR3 reads CASSLFRDLNTEAFF. The CDR3 DNA reads as TGTGCCAGCAGTTTGTTCAGGGACCTGAACACTGAAGCTTTCTTT.

This clone has ten or more counts. Other DNA sequences in the sample encode the same CDR3. CDR3 protein: CASSLYYEQYF. Here the CDR3 DNA reads TGTGCCAGCAGCTTATACTACGAGCAGTACTTC. The V call is TRBV7-2, the J call TRBJ2-7; no clear D. The V end lost 2 bases, the J end lost 3 bases, and 2 bases lay between the germline ends. The germline V gene encodes CDR1 SGHTA and CDR2 FQGNSA. There are 11 residues in the CDR3.

The chain uses TRBV19 and TRBJ2-7, with 9 bases matching TRBD1. The V gene end was trimmed by 4 bases and the J gene end by 4 bases; junction bases not matched to a gene: 8. This CDR3 is 15 amino acids long. The V gene's germline CDR1 is LNHDA and CDR2 SQIVND (reference sequence). The DNA for the CDR3 is TGTGCCAGTAGTACCGGGACAGGGTCCCCATACGAGCAGTACTTC. The encoded protein is CASSTGTGSPYEQYF.

This clone has just one count. This chain joins TRBV10-3 and TRBJ2-5, with D perhaps TRBD2 (6 bases). V was trimmed by 3 bases and J by 2 bases, leaving 10 bases between them. The CDR3 is 14 amino acids. In germline, CDR1 is ENHRY, CDR2 SYGVKD. CDR3 loop: CAISEGGGQETQYF. The CDR3 nucleotides read TGTGCCATCAGTGAAGGTGGGGGGCAAGAGACCCAGTACTTC.

The V call is TRBV27, the J call TRBJ2-1; 9 nucleotides align to TRBD1. CDR3 size: 15 residues. Trimming cost V 3 bases and J 1 base; bases outside gene matches: 1. Germline CDR1 is MNHEY and CDR2 is SMNVEV (reference sequence). CDR3 nucleotides: TGTGCCAGCAGTTTCGACAGGGGGTCCTACAATGAGCAGTTCTTC. Residues: CASSFDRGSYNEQFF.

This clone was picked up a small number of times. The V and J genes are TRBV29-1 and TRBJ2-3, with 10 bases that match TRBD1. Germline V CDR1 and CDR2: SQVTM, ANQGSEA. With V trimmed by 6 bases and J by 2 bases, 5 bases remained unmatched. The CDR3 totals 14 residues. CDR3 amino acids: CSVTGGSITDTQYF. DNA of the CDR3: TGCAGCGTGACAGGGGGCTCTATCACAGATACGCAGTATTTT.

The chain uses TRBV29-1 and TRBJ1-2, with a weak D call TRBD1 (6 bases). V dropped 4 bases and J dropped 4 bases, with 16 bases sitting between them. CDR1 is SQVTM and CDR2 is ANQGSEA in the germline V gene. This CDR3 is 14 amino acids long. CDR3 amino acids: CSVVGDRPPYGYTF. The CDR3 DNA is TGCAGCGTTGTGGGTGACAGGCCCCCCTATGGCTACACCTTC.

The rearrangement links TRBV6-5 to TRBJ2-5, with a weak D call TRBD2 (6 bases). The CDR3 length is 15 residues. V gave up 6 bases and J gave up 4 bases, with 18 bases separating them. The germline V gene has CDR1 MNHEY and CDR2 SVGAGI. CDR3 loop: CASRTLAAGGETQYF. The CDR3, as DNA: TGTGCCAGCAGAACCCTGGCAGCCGGGGGAGAGACCCAGTACTTC.

This chain links TRBV25-1 with TRBJ1-2, with D unresolved. V dropped 3 bases and J dropped 1 base, with 6 bases sitting between them. The germline V gene has CDR1 MGHDK and CDR2 SYGVNS. This CDR3 region has 13 residues. CDR3 amino acids: CASSDLDNYGYTF. The CDR3 DNA reads as TGTGCCAGCAGTGATTTGGATAACTATGGCTACACCTTC.

There are a few counts of this clone. The same CDR3 also results from other DNA sequences found in this sample. J is TRBJ1-1 and V is TRBV19, with D perhaps TRBD1 (6 bases). V was shortened by 2 bases and J by 3 bases, with 7 bases between the two germline ends. Germline V CDR1 and CDR2: LNHDA, SQIVND (reference sequence). The CDR3 totals 13 residues. The CDR3 here is CASSIKGDTEAFF. CDR3 coding DNA: TGTGCCAGTAGTATAAAGGGGGACACTGAAGCTTTCTTT.

The chain couples TRBV29-1 to TRBJ1-1; D possibly corresponds to TRBD1 (6 bases). The CDR3 sequence is 13 residues long. The germline gives CDR1 SQVTM, CDR2 ANQGSEA. The V end was cut by 2 bases, the J end by 1 base, with 8 bases between. The CDR3 DNA follows: TGCAGCGTTGAAACACAGGGGAACACTGAAGCTTTCTTT. Translating it yields CSVETQGNTEAFF.

In DNA, the CDR3 is TGTGCCTGCACCCGGGACAGGGGGCTCGAGCAGTACTTC. It translates to CACTRDRGLEQYF. The V call is TRBV30, the J call TRBJ2-7, with 12 nucleotides matching TRBD1. CDR1 is GTSNPN and CDR2 is SVGIG in the germline V gene (reference sequence). Unmatched junction bases numbered 6, after V lost 6 bases and J lost 6 bases. CDR3 length: 13 residues.

This clone was seen a handful of times. The chain joins TRBV2 to TRBJ2-2; D gene uncertain. CDR1 and CDR2 from the germline V gene are SNHLY and FYNNEI. Deletions cut 8 bases from V and 1 base from J, with 8 bases between. The CDR3 is 13 residues long. CDR3 sequence (DNA): TGTGCCAGCGGGCAGGAGAACACCGGGGAGCTGTTTTTT. This gives the protein CASGQENTGELFF.

This clone was observed a handful of times. This chain connects TRBV5-6 to TRBJ1-1, with D uncertain. Germline-derived CDR1 and CDR2 are SGHDT and YYEEEE. V lost 0 bases and J lost 2, with 2 bases in between. The CDR3 extends over 12 amino acids. In DNA, the CDR3 is TGTGCCAGCAGCTTGGATAACACTGAAGCTTTCTTT. Its translation: CASSLDNTEAFF.

This clone was recorded a few times. This chain joins TRBV29-1 and TRBJ2-2; 7 bases match TRBD2. With 8 bases clipped from V and 1 base from J, the junction kept 4 bases outside the gene matches. This CDR3 has 13 residues. Looked up from germline, CDR1 is SQVTM and CDR2 is ANQGSEA. The CDR3 nucleotides are TGCAGCTTTGGCGGGGGGAACACCGGGGAGCTGTTTTTT. Its protein is CSFGGGNTGELFF.

The chain is built from TRBV2 and TRBJ2-5, with D possibly being TRBD2 (5 bases). CDR3 length: 14 amino acids. Trimming left V 3 bases short and J 7 bases short, with 15 bases between. Germline V gives CDR1 SNHLY, CDR2 FYNNEI. The CDR3 is CASSDGLAGVTQYF. The DNA of the CDR3 is TGTGCCAGCAGTGATGGGCTAGCTGGCGTGACCCAGTACTTC. The variable domain in full, with the rest retrieved from reference TRBV2 and TRBJ2-5, is EPEVTQTPSHQVTQMGQEVILRCVPISNHLYFYWYRQILGQKVEFLVSFYNNEISEKSEIFDDQFSVERPDGSNFTLKIRSTKLEDSAMYFCASSDGLAGVTQYFGPGTRLLVL.

This clone occurred once. The J gene is TRBJ1-2, the V gene TRBV6-6; D remains unclear. Trimming took off 6 bases at V and 1 base at J, with 6 bases between the two ends. The CDR3 is 12 residues long. CDR1 is MNHNY and CDR2 is SVGAGI in the germline V gene (reference sequence). Here the CDR3 reads CASRGDNYGYTF. The CDR3 DNA sequence: TGTGCCAGCAGGGGAGATAACTATGGCTACACCTTC.

This chain uses TRBV5-6 with TRBJ2-7; 9 nucleotides line up with TRBD1. J gave up 4 bases and V 3 bases, and 5 bases lay outside the gene matches. The CDR3 is made up of 14 amino acids. In germline, CDR1 is SGHDT, CDR2 YYEEEE. The CDR3 DNA sequence: TGTGCCAGCAGCTACGGACAGGGGAGGTACGAGCAGTACTTC. It is translated as CASSYGQGRYEQYF.

The V gene is TRBV2, the J gene TRBJ2-1; maybe TRBD1 (8 bases). Germline V gene data show CDR1 as SNHLY and CDR2 as FYNNEI. V lost 8 bases to trimming and J lost 8 bases, with 13 bases between them. CDR3 length equals 12 residues. The CDR3 sequence is CASGQGGYEQFF. CDR3 nucleotides: TGTGCCAGCGGACAGGGAGGGTATGAGCAGTTCTTC.

The chain has TRBV27 and TRBJ1-1; no firm D call. Trimming removed 3 bases from V and 1 base from J, with 12 bases in between. Per germline, CDR1 MNHEY and CDR2 SMNVEV (reference sequence). The CDR3 consists of 15 residues. CDR3 amino acids: CASSFANYRNTEAFF. The CDR3, as DNA: TGTGCCAGCAGTTTCGCCAACTACAGGAACACTGAAGCTTTCTTT.

The chain employs TRBV5-1 and TRBJ1-2, with no clear D. Per the germline V gene, CDR1 is SGHRS and CDR2 is YFSETQ. Deletions cut 6 bases from V and 2 bases from J, with 14 bases between. The CDR3 sequence is 14 residues long. CDR3 region: CASTAEGLNYGYTF. DNA of the CDR3: TGCGCCAGCACAGCGGAAGGCTTAAACTATGGCTACACCTTC.

The chain couples TRBV19 to TRBJ1-2, with 8 bases that match TRBD1. The CDR3 covers 15 residues. Trimming at V came to 5 bases and at J to 1 base, leaving 6 bases not matched to a gene. CDR1 and CDR2 (germline): LNHDA, SQIVND (reference sequence). The CDR3 region has the DNA TGTGCCAGTAGTCCCGGGACAGGCCATAACTATGGCTACACCTTC. Its translation is CASSPGTGHNYGYTF.

This chain joins TRBV30 and TRBJ2-7; D is possibly TRBD1 or TRBD2 (7 bases each). Per germline, CDR1 GTSNPN and CDR2 SVGIG (reference sequence). Trimming took off 1 base at V and 2 bases at J, with 12 bases between the two ends. The CDR3 runs 14 residues. In DNA, the CDR3 is TGTGCCTGGAGTGGTCAGGGGGGGCCCTACGAGCAGTACTTC. This translates into CAWSGQGGPYEQYF.